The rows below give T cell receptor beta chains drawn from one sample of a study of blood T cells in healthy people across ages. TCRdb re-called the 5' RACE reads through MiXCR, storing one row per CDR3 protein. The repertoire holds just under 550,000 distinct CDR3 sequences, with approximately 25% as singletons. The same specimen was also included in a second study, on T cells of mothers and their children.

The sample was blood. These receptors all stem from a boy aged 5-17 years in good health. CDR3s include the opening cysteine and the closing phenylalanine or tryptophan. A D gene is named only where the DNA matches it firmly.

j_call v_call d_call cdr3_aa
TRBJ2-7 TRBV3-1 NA CASSQGLGYEQYF
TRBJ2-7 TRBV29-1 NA CSVLAFGGMAEQYF
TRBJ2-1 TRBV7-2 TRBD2 CASSLNPLAGDPYNEQFF
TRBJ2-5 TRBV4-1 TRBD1 CASSQAGTGGDQETQYF
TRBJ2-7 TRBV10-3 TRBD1 CAIQAGGSYEQYF
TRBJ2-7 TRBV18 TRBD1 CASSPVTGVNEQYF
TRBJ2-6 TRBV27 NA CASSPLLPTSGANVLTF
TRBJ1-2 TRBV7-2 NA CASSLAKGTGGYTF
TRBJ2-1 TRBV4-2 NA CASSKDLGVWEQFF
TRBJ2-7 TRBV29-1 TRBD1 CSVASRGLYEQYF
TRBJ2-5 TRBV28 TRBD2 CASSPYSGGAGETQYF
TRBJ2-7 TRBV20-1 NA CSARVRYEQYF
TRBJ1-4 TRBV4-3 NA CASSRLQEVGEKLFF
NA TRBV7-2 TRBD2 CASSLAGTSGYNEQFF
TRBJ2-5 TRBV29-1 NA CSVFANREGQETQYF
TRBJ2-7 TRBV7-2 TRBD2 CASSLVLLAGRYEQYF
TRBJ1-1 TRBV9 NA CASSVGTGIAEAFF
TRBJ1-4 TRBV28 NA CASSNRVMHEKLFF
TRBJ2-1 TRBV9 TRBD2 CASSGTTSAFLNEQFF
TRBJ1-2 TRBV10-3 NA CAIRQAGVDGYTF
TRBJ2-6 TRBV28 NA CASSSGGLFSGANVLTF
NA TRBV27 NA CASSPNRRAEQFF
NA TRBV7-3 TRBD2 CASSLRDIGTSPYEQYF
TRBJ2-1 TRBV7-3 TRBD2 CASSISGTPYNEQFF
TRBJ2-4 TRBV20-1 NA CSAILGGKNIQYF
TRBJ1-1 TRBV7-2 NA CASSLKAQRLNTEAFF
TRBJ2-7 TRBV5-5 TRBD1 CASSFGGQGPYEQYF
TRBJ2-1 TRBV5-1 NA CASSLEGRTYNEQFF
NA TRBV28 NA CASIYPPRRSYEQYF
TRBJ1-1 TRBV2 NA CASTAQPGVRTEAFF
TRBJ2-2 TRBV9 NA CASSVIGEWGGELFF
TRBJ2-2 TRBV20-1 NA CSARDVLTGELFF
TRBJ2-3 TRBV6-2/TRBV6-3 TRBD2 CASSYPLGGSGATDTQYF
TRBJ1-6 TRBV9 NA CASSVAGSSYNSPLHF
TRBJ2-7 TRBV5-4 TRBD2 CASSLAGLVEQYF
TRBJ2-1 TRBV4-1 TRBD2 CASSQELAGVVGVLVFF
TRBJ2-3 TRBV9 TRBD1 CASSRTGLTDTQYF
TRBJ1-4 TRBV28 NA CASSMDFNEKLFF
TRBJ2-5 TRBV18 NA CASSPPNPKETQYF
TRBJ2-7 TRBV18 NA CASSPGRGLAEQYF
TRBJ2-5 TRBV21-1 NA CASSKAWGSVWVF
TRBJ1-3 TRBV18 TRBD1 CASSPGTASGNTIYF
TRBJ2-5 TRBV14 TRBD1 CASSPPTGGYETQYF
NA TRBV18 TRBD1 CASSRDRGNEQFF
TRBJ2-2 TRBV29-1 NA CSVHSPNTGELFF
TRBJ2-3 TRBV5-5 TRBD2 CASSLGLAGGHRTDTQYF
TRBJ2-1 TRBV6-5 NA CASETEQFF